The T cell receptor beta chain described here comes from a study of T cells in Graves' hyperthyroidism and ophthalmopathy. This clonotype came up many times. The source material, RNA transcripts, was used to amplify TCR beta CDR3 regions. With the HTBI primer set, the TCR CDR3 went through a first round of RT-PCR. TCRdb processed the multiplex PCR reads anew with MiXCR; each CDR3 protein has one entry. The sample holds about 600,000 distinct CDR3 sequences, approximately 15% seen once. Sequences were obtained from blood. This clonotype originated in a woman aged 40 to 49 with Graves' ophthalmopathy.

CDR3 nucleotide sequence: TGCAGTGCTAGTGCGGGGAACACCGGGGAGCTGTTTTTT. Its protein is CSASAGNTGELFF. J is TRBJ2-2 and V is TRBV20-1; D is perhaps TRBD2 (5 bases). Trimming stripped 3 bases from V and 1 base from J, with 6 bases between. Germline CDR1 is DFQATT and CDR2 is SNEGSKA (reference sequence). The CDR3 extends over 13 amino acids.